This is a list of T cell receptor beta chains from one sample in a study of blood T cell repertoires in COVID-19. The protocol was immunoSEQ multiplex PCR, while the TCRdb copy is restricted to in-frame clones and leaves out a portion. This sample yields about 140,000 clones, of which over 60% are seen a single time; about 12% belongs to the top ten. The sequenced sample consisted of peripheral blood. These receptors were collected from an elderly man with acute or convalescent COVID-19. CDR3s include the opening cysteine and the closing phenylalanine or tryptophan. D genes are given only for firm matches. Size is stated for part of the rows, as once, few or many counts, or as a class when the clone is expanded.

CDR3nt: TGCGCCAGCAGCCCTAGACAGGGCGATGGCTACACCTTC; CDR3aa: CASSPRQGDGYTF; j_gene: TRBJ1-2; v_gene: TRBV5-1; d_gene: TRBD1; len: 13; abundance: NA
CDR3nt: TGCGCCAGCAGGGACAGCCTGAGGGAGCAGTACTTC; CDR3aa: CASRDSLREQYF; j_gene: TRBJ2-7; v_gene: TRBV10-2; d_gene: NA; len: 12; abundance: NA
CDR3nt: TGTGCCAGCAGCCTAGTGGGACAGGGGTCAGCGAACACCGGGGAGCTGTTTTTT; CDR3aa: CASSLVGQGSANTGELFF; j_gene: TRBJ2-2; v_gene: TRBV7-3; d_gene: TRBD1; len: 18; abundance: NA
CDR3nt: TGTGCCAGCAGTTCCATTCAGGGATCTGAAGCTTTCTTT; CDR3aa: CASSSIQGSEAFF; j_gene: TRBJ1-1; v_gene: TRBV12-3/TRBV12-4; d_gene: NA; len: 13; abundance: NA
CDR3nt: TGTGCCAGCACCTGGACACTGAATCAGCCCCAGCATTTT; CDR3aa: CASTWTLNQPQHF; j_gene: TRBJ1-5; v_gene: TRBV6-5; d_gene: NA; len: 13; abundance: NA
CDR3nt: TGTGCCAGCAGTTACGGGGACAGGGTAAATCAGCCCCAGCATTTT; CDR3aa: CASSYGDRVNQPQHF; j_gene: TRBJ1-5; v_gene: TRBV6-5; d_gene: TRBD1; len: 15; abundance: NA
CDR3nt: TGTGCCACCAGCAGAGTTGTCGACAGGTCGGGCAATGAGCAGTTCTTC; CDR3aa: CATSRVVDRSGNEQFF; j_gene: TRBJ2-1; v_gene: TRBV15; d_gene: NA; len: 16; abundance: NA
CDR3nt: TGTGCCAGCAGCTTAAATATAGGGGGAAAGAGTGGAAACACCATATATTTT; CDR3aa: CASSLNIGGKSGNTIYF; j_gene: TRBJ1-3; v_gene: TRBV7-8; d_gene: NA; len: 17; abundance: NA
CDR3nt: TGTGCCTGGAGTAGAAGGACAGGGGGAATCTACGAGCAGTACTTC; CDR3aa: CAWSRRTGGIYEQYF; j_gene: TRBJ2-7; v_gene: TRBV30; d_gene: TRBD1; len: 15; abundance: NA
CDR3nt: TGTGCCAGCAGCTCGGGACAGCCGGAGGAGACCCAGTACTTC; CDR3aa: CASSSGQPEETQYF; j_gene: TRBJ2-5; v_gene: TRBV7-3; d_gene: TRBD1; len: 14; abundance: NA
CDR3nt: TGTGCCAGCAGCTTCTCGTCACAGGGCAATGAGCAGTTCTTC; CDR3aa: CASSFSSQGNEQFF; j_gene: TRBJ2-1; v_gene: TRBV5-5; d_gene: NA; len: 14; abundance: NA
CDR3nt: TGTGCCAGCAGTTACTCCTTCGGCAATCAGCCCCAGCATTTT; CDR3aa: CASSYSFGNQPQHF; j_gene: TRBJ1-5; v_gene: TRBV6-5; d_gene: NA; len: 14; abundance: NA
CDR3nt: TGTGCCAGCAGCTTGGGACTTCTCGAGCAGTACTTC; CDR3aa: CASSLGLLEQYF; j_gene: TRBJ2-7; v_gene: TRBV5-6; d_gene: NA; len: 12; abundance: NA
CDR3nt: TGTGCCAGCAGCCAATATTCCTACGAGCAGTACTTC; CDR3aa: CASSQYSYEQYF; j_gene: TRBJ2-7; v_gene: TRBV3-1/TRBV3-2; d_gene: NA; len: 12; abundance: few
CDR3nt: TGTGCCAGCAAAGTTGGGGGGGGCACAGATACGCAGTATTTT; CDR3aa: CASKVGGGTDTQYF; j_gene: TRBJ2-3; v_gene: TRBV5-6; d_gene: TRBD2; len: 14; abundance: NA
CDR3nt: TGTGCCAGCAGCGTAGGACTAGCAACAGATACGCAGTATTTT; CDR3aa: CASSVGLATDTQYF; j_gene: TRBJ2-3; v_gene: TRBV9; d_gene: TRBD2; len: 14; abundance: NA
CDR3nt: TGTGCCTGGCGAACAAGGTTTGAGGACATTGCTGGAAACACCATATATTTT; CDR3aa: CAWRTRFEDIAGNTIYF; j_gene: TRBJ1-3; v_gene: TRBV30; d_gene: NA; len: 17; abundance: NA
CDR3nt: TGTGCCAGCATCCGGGATACGGGCACTGAAGCTTTCTTT; CDR3aa: CASIRDTGTEAFF; j_gene: TRBJ1-1; v_gene: TRBV2; d_gene: NA; len: 13; abundance: NA
CDR3nt: TGTGCCAGCAGCTTCGGGACAGCGAACACTGAAGCTTTCTTT; CDR3aa: CASSFGTANTEAFF; j_gene: TRBJ1-1; v_gene: TRBV11-2; d_gene: TRBD1; len: 14; abundance: NA
CDR3nt: TGTGCCAGCAGCGTGACAGGGGGATTTCCGCTGAAACTGTTTTTT; CDR3aa: CASSVTGGFPLKLFF; j_gene: TRBJ1-4; v_gene: TRBV5-5; d_gene: TRBD1; len: 15; abundance: NA
CDR3nt: TGTGCCAGCAGCTTATCCCGGGACAGCACTGAAGCTTTCTTT; CDR3aa: CASSLSRDSTEAFF; j_gene: TRBJ1-1; v_gene: TRBV7-3; d_gene: TRBD1; len: 14; abundance: NA
CDR3nt: TGCGCCAGCAGCTTTGGACAGGGGTCCCACACTGAAGCTTTCTTT; CDR3aa: CASSFGQGSHTEAFF; j_gene: TRBJ1-1; v_gene: TRBV5-1; d_gene: TRBD1; len: 15; abundance: NA
CDR3nt: TGTGCCAGCAGTGTGGGCCCAACTGAAGCTTTCTTT; CDR3aa: CASSVGPTEAFF; j_gene: TRBJ1-1; v_gene: TRBV25-1; d_gene: NA; len: 12; abundance: NA
CDR3nt: TGTGCCAGCAGTCCGCAGATCGGAAACACCATATATTTT; CDR3aa: CASSPQIGNTIYF; j_gene: TRBJ1-3; v_gene: TRBV12-3/TRBV12-4; d_gene: NA; len: 13; abundance: once
CDR3nt: TGCGCCAGCAGCTTGGGGGGCTGGTACAATGAGCAGTTCTTC; CDR3aa: CASSLGGWYNEQFF; j_gene: TRBJ2-1; v_gene: TRBV5-1; d_gene: NA; len: 14; abundance: once
CDR3nt: TGCAGTGCTCCTAGGACAGGTGAAGCTTTCTTT; CDR3aa: CSAPRTGEAFF; j_gene: TRBJ1-1; v_gene: TRBV20-1; d_gene: TRBD1; len: 11; abundance: NA
CDR3nt: TGTGCCAGCAGGACAGACCGTTATGAAGCTTTCTTT; CDR3aa: CASRTDRYEAFF; j_gene: TRBJ1-1; v_gene: TRBV2; d_gene: NA; len: 12; abundance: many
CDR3nt: TGTGCCAGCCGCGCCGGGGGTTTAACCGGGGAGCTGTTTTTT; CDR3aa: CASRAGGLTGELFF; j_gene: TRBJ2-2; v_gene: TRBV6-6; d_gene: NA; len: 14; abundance: NA
CDR3nt: TGTGCCATCCCGGCGACCTCGAGGAGCTATGGCTACACCTTC; CDR3aa: CAIPATSRSYGYTF; j_gene: TRBJ1-2; v_gene: TRBV7-9; d_gene: NA; len: 14; abundance: NA
CDR3nt: TGCGCCAGCAGTTTAGACAGAAGCACAGATACGCAGTATTTT; CDR3aa: CASSLDRSTDTQYF; j_gene: TRBJ2-3; v_gene: TRBV5-1; d_gene: NA; len: 14; abundance: NA
CDR3nt: TGTGCCTGGGACAGGGGGCATAATTCACCCCTCCACTTT; CDR3aa: CAWDRGHNSPLHF; j_gene: TRBJ1-6; v_gene: TRBV30; d_gene: TRBD1; len: 13; abundance: once
CDR3nt: TGTGCCAGCAGCTCTTTTAGCGGGAGCAATGAGCAGTTCTTC; CDR3aa: CASSSFSGSNEQFF; j_gene: TRBJ2-1; v_gene: TRBV7-6; d_gene: TRBD2; len: 14; abundance: NA
CDR3nt: TGTGCCAGCAGTCTCCGACTAGCGGGGGTGCATTCCATTCAGTACTTC; CDR3aa: CASSLRLAGVHSIQYF; j_gene: TRBJ2-4; v_gene: TRBV27; d_gene: TRBD2; len: 16; abundance: once
CDR3nt: TGTGCCAGCGGCCGACAGGGGCAGGGTGGAAACACCATATATTTT; CDR3aa: CASGRQGQGGNTIYF; j_gene: TRBJ1-3; v_gene: TRBV6-5; d_gene: TRBD1; len: 15; abundance: NA
CDR3nt: TGTGCCAGCAGTTTCTGGGGACAGGGGCGATCTAACTCTGGAAACACCATATATTTT; CDR3aa: CASSFWGQGRSNSGNTIYF; j_gene: TRBJ1-3; v_gene: TRBV28; d_gene: TRBD1; len: 19; abundance: NA
CDR3nt: TGTGCCAGCAGGATCCAGGGTTATGGGGCCAACGTCCTGACTTTC; CDR3aa: CASRIQGYGANVLTF; j_gene: TRBJ2-6; v_gene: TRBV27; d_gene: NA; len: 15; abundance: NA
CDR3nt: TGTGCCAGCAGCTTGGTGGACAGCCGCGAAGCTTTCTTT; CDR3aa: CASSLVDSREAFF; j_gene: TRBJ1-1; v_gene: TRBV5-6; d_gene: NA; len: 13; abundance: NA
CDR3nt: TGTGCCAGCAGTCGCGTGGGACAGGGCGTGCGATTGACTGAAGCTTTCTTT; CDR3aa: CASSRVGQGVRLTEAFF; j_gene: TRBJ1-1; v_gene: TRBV6-2/TRBV6-3; d_gene: TRBD1; len: 17; abundance: NA
CDR3nt: TGTGCCAGCAGCTTAGTATTCGGGGGTAACTATGGCTACACCTTC; CDR3aa: CASSLVFGGNYGYTF; j_gene: TRBJ1-2; v_gene: TRBV7-2; d_gene: NA; len: 15; abundance: NA
CDR3nt: TGTGCCAGCAGTTACCATCCGGGGACAACCGGGGAGCTGTTTTTT; CDR3aa: CASSYHPGTTGELFF; j_gene: TRBJ2-2; v_gene: TRBV6-6; d_gene: NA; len: 15; abundance: NA
CDR3nt: TGTGCCAGCAGTAACAGGGGGCGGGAAAAACTGTTTTTT; CDR3aa: CASSNRGREKLFF; j_gene: TRBJ1-4; v_gene: TRBV6-5; d_gene: TRBD1; len: 13; abundance: NA
CDR3nt: TGCGCCAGCAGCCAAGAGGGACAGGGGGGAGGTTCACCCCTCCACTTT; CDR3aa: CASSQEGQGGGSPLHF; j_gene: TRBJ1-6; v_gene: TRBV4-3; d_gene: TRBD1; len: 16; abundance: few
CDR3nt: TGCAGTGCCACTGGGAGGGACGAGCAGTACTTC; CDR3aa: CSATGRDEQYF; j_gene: TRBJ2-7; v_gene: TRBV20-1; d_gene: TRBD2; len: 11; abundance: NA
CDR3nt: TGCGCCAGCAGCTTGGACGGGGCGAACACCGGGGAGCTGTTTTTT; CDR3aa: CASSLDGANTGELFF; j_gene: TRBJ2-2; v_gene: TRBV5-1; d_gene: NA; len: 15; abundance: NA
CDR3nt: TGTGCCAGCAGGGGACAGGGGGCCAACTATGGCTACACCTTC; CDR3aa: CASRGQGANYGYTF; j_gene: TRBJ1-2; v_gene: TRBV6-6; d_gene: TRBD1; len: 14; abundance: NA
CDR3nt: TGTGCCAGCAGTTTACGGGACAGCCATCGTCAGCCCCAGCATTTT; CDR3aa: CASSLRDSHRQPQHF; j_gene: TRBJ1-5; v_gene: TRBV6-2/TRBV6-3; d_gene: TRBD1; len: 15; abundance: NA
CDR3nt: TGTGCCAGCGGTGGGGCGACCACAGATACGCAGTATTTT; CDR3aa: CASGGATTDTQYF; j_gene: TRBJ2-3; v_gene: TRBV9; d_gene: NA; len: 13; abundance: NA
CDR3nt: TGTGCCAGCAGCCAGAACCGGGACAGGGTTAATGAAAAACTGTTTTTT; CDR3aa: CASSQNRDRVNEKLFF; j_gene: TRBJ1-4; v_gene: TRBV3-1/TRBV3-2; d_gene: TRBD1; len: 16; abundance: NA
CDR3nt: TGTGCCAGCAGCCTAGAGGGCTCTAAGGCTTTCTTT; CDR3aa: CASSLEGSKAFF; j_gene: TRBJ1-1; v_gene: TRBV5-4; d_gene: NA; len: 12; abundance: few
CDR3nt: TGCGCCAGCAGCTTGGAGGCGGGGGGATACAATGAGCAGTTCTTC; CDR3aa: CASSLEAGGYNEQFF; j_gene: TRBJ2-1; v_gene: TRBV5-1; d_gene: TRBD2; len: 15; abundance: once
CDR3nt: TGTGCCAGCAGCCCCTACACAGATACGCAGTATTTT; CDR3aa: CASSPYTDTQYF; j_gene: TRBJ2-3; v_gene: TRBV2; d_gene: NA; len: 12; abundance: NA
CDR3nt: TGTGCCAGCAGCCAGACTAGCGGTCGACTTAGGGCCAAAAACATTCAGTACTTC; CDR3aa: CASSQTSGRLRAKNIQYF; j_gene: TRBJ2-4; v_gene: TRBV11-2; d_gene: TRBD2; len: 18; abundance: NA
CDR3nt: TGCGCCAGCAGCTTGCAGGGGCCGGATAACACTGAAGCTTTCTTT; CDR3aa: CASSLQGPDNTEAFF; j_gene: TRBJ1-1; v_gene: TRBV5-1; d_gene: NA; len: 15; abundance: NA
CDR3nt: TGTGCCAGTAGCGGAGGGGTCAAGGAAAAACTGTTTTTT; CDR3aa: CASSGGVKEKLFF; j_gene: TRBJ1-4; v_gene: TRBV19; d_gene: NA; len: 13; abundance: NA
CDR3nt: TGTGCCAGCACCCTACTAGTTCCCCCAGATACGCAGTATTTT; CDR3aa: CASTLLVPPDTQYF; j_gene: TRBJ2-3; v_gene: TRBV28; d_gene: NA; len: 14; abundance: NA
CDR3nt: TGTGCCACCAGTGCCGGAGATGGGGAGCTGTTTTTT; CDR3aa: CATSAGDGELFF; j_gene: TRBJ2-2; v_gene: TRBV24-1; d_gene: NA; len: 12; abundance: NA
CDR3nt: TGTGCCAGCAGCCAAGTCTCCCGGACAGGTTTTAATTCACCCCTCCACTTT; CDR3aa: CASSQVSRTGFNSPLHF; j_gene: TRBJ1-6; v_gene: TRBV14; d_gene: TRBD1; len: 17; abundance: NA
CDR3nt: TGTGCCAGCAGCAGGTCGGGGTTGCCATACAATGAGCAGTTCTTC; CDR3aa: CASSRSGLPYNEQFF; j_gene: TRBJ2-1; v_gene: TRBV11-2; d_gene: NA; len: 15; abundance: NA
CDR3nt: TGTGCCACCAGCAGAGTTGGACAATACAATGAGCAGTTCTTC; CDR3aa: CATSRVGQYNEQFF; j_gene: TRBJ2-1; v_gene: TRBV15; d_gene: NA; len: 14; abundance: NA